The clone carrying this TCR beta chain was counted a few times. This entry comes from a study of blood T cell repertoires in COVID-19. Study-level background: PBMCs, B-cell-depleted T cells, or T cells were the source of the cDNA or gDNA that made up the material.

The CDR3 has 12 residues. Germline V gene sequence: CDR1 SEHNR, CDR2 FQNEAQ (reference sequence). Trimming left V 5 bases short and J 10 bases short, with 12 bases between. Libraries were prepared by immunoSEQ multiplex PCR; TCRdb keeps only in-frame clonotypes and omits some of them. The sample yields under 300,000 clones, around 82% seen once. The genes are TRBV7-9 and TRBJ2-1; D uncertain. This receptor was obtained from a woman in her fifties or sixties who had recovered from COVID-19. Sequenced: peripheral blood. Here the CDR3 DNA reads TGTGCCAGCAGCCCCGAGGTGAACGAGCAGTTCTTC. It translates to CASSPEVNEQFF.